Presented here are 27 T cell receptor beta chains from one specimen sequenced in a study of human T cells and chemical hapten exposure. MiXCR was run by TCRdb on the RACE reads, yielding one entry per CDR3 protein. The repertoire holds 95,000 or so distinct CDR3 sequences, with 10% to 12% as singletons. The time point was: patch test 2, 6 weeks after DPC sensitization. Treatment reported: therapeutic diphenylcyclopropenone sensitization with weekly scalp DPC. Here the sequenced sample was whole blood, taken in connection with sensitization to the hapten diphenylcyclopropenone (DPC). The source is a woman in her 40s with alopecia areata. Some clones in this sample may be carry-over from other donors' samples.

This clonotype was recorded a few times. The gene calls are TRBV29-1 and TRBJ2-7; TRBD1 aligns across 9 bases. Trimming took 6 bases from V and 0 from J; bases not matched to a gene: 3. Germline V lookup: CDR1 SQVTM, CDR2 ANQGSEA. The CDR3 spans 13 residues. CDR3 protein: CSVRDRVSYEQYF. CDR3 in DNA: TGCAGCGTGCGGGACAGGGTCTCCTACGAGCAGTACTTC.

This clonotype was recorded a few times. The chain uses TRBV7-2 and TRBJ2-6, with TRBD1 identical over 8 bases. The trim removed 5 bases at V and 2 bases at J, leaving 5 bases unmatched. Germline CDR1 reads SGHTA; CDR2 reads FQGNSA. The CDR3 runs to 16 residues. The CDR3 loop reads CASSLLQGAGANVLTF. The CDR3 DNA sequence: TGTGCCAGCAGCCTTTTACAGGGGGCTGGGGCCAACGTCCTGACTTTC.

The CDR3 sequence: CASSPAGTVENSPLHF. DNA for the CDR3: TGTGCCAGCTCACCGGCTGGGACCGTGGAGAATTCACCCCTCCACTTT. The chain has TRBV18 and TRBJ1-6; TRBD1 might be the D (5 bases). The CDR3 has 16 amino acids. CDR1 KGHSH and CDR2 LQKENI come from the germline V gene. Trimming removed 3 bases from V and 7 bases from J, with 16 bases in between. Combining the CDR3 with reference TRBV18 and TRBJ1-6 gives the whole variable domain NAGVMQNPRHLVRRRGQEARLRCSPMKGHSHVYWYRQLPEEGLKFMVYLQKENIIDESGMPKERFSAEFPKEGPSILRIQQVVRGDSAAYFCASSPAGTVENSPLHFGNGTRLTVT.

The rearrangement links TRBV7-8 to TRBJ2-3, with 12 bases fitting TRBD2. The CDR3 is made up of 16 amino acids. Germline lookup yields CDR1 SGHVS and CDR2 FQNEAQ. V shed 4 bases, J shed 8 bases, and the junction held 10 bases outside the gene matches. CDR3 in amino acids: CASSSRLAGAIGTQYF. DNA of the CDR3: TGTGCCAGCAGCTCCAGACTAGCGGGGGCGATCGGTACGCAGTATTTT.

This clonotype was seen a handful of times. The genes are TRBV18 and TRBJ2-1, with 8 bases that match TRBD1. The CDR3 sequence is 14 residues long. Germline loops: CDR1 KGHSH, CDR2 LQKENI. V shed 4 bases and J 6 bases; nucleotides not matched to a gene: 5. The CDR3 region is CASSLGTGGNEQFF. Written as DNA, the CDR3 is TGTGCCAGCTCACTTGGGACAGGCGGCAATGAGCAGTTCTTC.

This clonotype appeared a few times. The rearrangement links TRBV19 to TRBJ2-1, with 14 bases lining up with TRBD2. Germline assignment: CDR1 LNHDA and CDR2 SQIVND (reference sequence). The CDR3 has 17 residues. Trimming removed 1 base from V and 4 bases from J; junction bases left unmatched: 3. DNA for the CDR3: TGTGCCAGTAGTATAGGGACTAGCGGGAGGTTATACAATGAGCAGTTCTTC. It encodes CASSIGTSGRLYNEQFF.

The chain couples TRBV6-2 or TRBV6-3 to TRBJ2-4; D might be TRBD1 (5 bases). V lost 0 bases and J 4 bases, leaving 13 bases between the germline ends. The CDR3 extends over 16 amino acids. Germline-derived CDR1 and CDR2 are MNHEY and SVGEGT. The CDR3 DNA reads as TGTGCCAGCAGTTACTCGAAGGGGCAGGGAAAAAACATTCAGTACTTC. It is translated as CASSYSKGQGKNIQYF.

This clonotype appeared many times. The rearrangement joins TRBV6-2 or TRBV6-3 to TRBJ2-4; D is possibly TRBD1 (6 bases). Per germline, CDR1 MNHEY and CDR2 SVGEGT. The CDR3 runs to 14 residues. V lost 1 base and J 11 bases, leaving 15 bases between the germline ends. CDR3 sequence (DNA): TGTGCCAGCAGTTACTATTTGCAGGGGCGGGTTCAGTACTTC. This encodes CASSYYLQGRVQYF.

The chain recombines TRBV6-5 with TRBJ2-7, with D perhaps TRBD2 (6 bases). V was cut by 4 bases and J by 7 bases, with 17 bases left in between. CDR3 length: 14 amino acids. Germline lookup yields CDR1 MNHEY and CDR2 SVGAGI. The CDR3, as DNA: TGTGCCAGCAGTTCATTATCGGGAGTGAGGGAGCAGTACTTC. It yields the protein CASSSLSGVREQYF.

The rearrangement uses TRBV6-5 and TRBJ2-1, with D possibly TRBD2 on 6 matching bases. Trimming left V 9 bases short and J 10 bases short, with 13 bases between. The CDR3 is made up of 11 amino acids. Per the germline V gene, CDR1 is MNHEY and CDR2 is SVGAGI. The CDR3 is CASHYGGEQFF. DNA for the CDR3: TGTGCCAGTCACTACGGAGGGGAGCAGTTCTTC.

This clonotype has more than one count but fewer than ten. This rearrangement joins TRBV5-3 to TRBJ2-1, with 14 bases that match TRBD2. TRBV5-3 has ORF status, its function being uncertain. V lost 4 bases to trimming and J lost 7 bases; unmatched junction nucleotides: 7. This CDR3 region has 16 residues. The CDR3 loop reads CARSVRLAGGRNEQFF. As DNA, the CDR3 is TGTGCCAGAAGCGTAAGACTAGCGGGAGGGAGGAATGAGCAGTTCTTC.

The rearrangement uses TRBV6-2 or TRBV6-3 and TRBJ2-1, with D unclear. The V end lost 6 bases, the J end lost 4 bases, and 16 bases lay between the germline ends. The CDR3 is made up of 15 amino acids. The germline V gene encodes CDR1 MNHEY and CDR2 SVGEGT. CDR3 sequence: CASSPQFGQYNEQFF. The CDR3 bases are TGTGCCAGCAGCCCACAGTTTGGGCAGTACAATGAGCAGTTCTTC.

This clonotype was counted only a few times. This chain joins TRBV6-1 and TRBJ1-1; 7 bases align to TRBD1. V lost 6 bases, J lost 4 bases, and 2 bases stayed unmatched. CDR3 length: 12 residues. Per the germline V gene, CDR1 is MNHNS and CDR2 is SASEGT. In nucleotides, the CDR3 is TGTGCCAGCAGCGCAGGGGGCACTGAAGCTTTCTTT. It is translated as CASSAGGTEAFF.

V and J are TRBV7-6 and TRBJ2-7; D perhaps matches TRBD1 (5 bases). Trimming took off 1 base at V and 4 bases at J, with 11 bases between the two ends. This CDR3 region has 14 residues. Germline CDR1 reads SGHVS; CDR2 reads FNYEAQ. The CDR3 DNA follows: TGTGCCAGCAGCTTAGAGGCAGGGTCTTACGAGCAGTACTTC. It translates to CASSLEAGSYEQYF.

V gene TRBV28 combines with J gene TRBJ2-2; a weak D match, TRBD2 (6 bases). Germline V gene data show CDR1 as MDHEN and CDR2 as SYDVKM. The CDR3 consists of 16 residues. The V end was cut by 10 bases, the J end by 2 bases, with 20 bases between. CDR3 sequence: CATRPLGGANTGELFF. The CDR3 DNA follows: TGTGCCACCCGACCCCTGGGCGGGGCCAACACCGGGGAGCTGTTTTTT.

V and J are TRBV24-1 and TRBJ2-7; 8 bases match TRBD1. After removal of 5 bases from V and 6 bases from J, the junction contained 8 bases not matched to a gene. CDR3 length equals 14 residues. Germline V gives CDR1 KGHDR, CDR2 SFDVKD. The CDR3 spells CATSGTGSTGEQYF. CDR3 nucleotides: TGTGCCACCAGTGGGACAGGGAGTACGGGCGAGCAGTACTTC.

This clonotype was seen ten or more times. The rearrangement links TRBV30 to TRBJ1-1; D is undetermined. V gave up 2 bases and J gave up 4 bases, with 5 bases separating them. Germline CDR1 is GTSNPN and CDR2 is SVGIG (reference sequence). This CDR3 is 11 amino acids long. The CDR3 bases are TGTGCCTGGAGTAGTATCACTGAAGCTTTCTTT. This gives the protein CAWSSITEAFF.

Ten or more counts support this clonotype. This sequence joins TRBV24-1 and TRBJ2-3; a weak D match, TRBD2 (6 bases). V lost 3 bases, J lost 1 base, and 10 bases lay in between. This CDR3 spans 15 amino acids. The germline gives CDR1 KGHDR, CDR2 SFDVKD. The chain's CDR3 is CATSDGRGRTDTQYF. CDR3 sequence (DNA): TGTGCCACCAGTGATGGGCGGGGCCGCACAGATACGCAGTATTTT.

The chain links TRBV27 to TRBJ1-4; TRBD1 might be the D (6 bases). Germline CDR1 and CDR2: MNHEY and SMNVEV (reference sequence). V shed 3 bases and J shed 14 bases, with 16 bases lying between them. The CDR3 runs to 13 residues. CDR3 residues: CASSFAGAPLLFF. In nucleotides, the CDR3 is TGTGCCAGCAGTTTCGCAGGGGCTCCTCTGCTGTTTTTT.

The rearrangement joins TRBV27 to TRBJ1-1; the D is unclear. The CDR3 sequence is 11 residues long. CDR1 is MNHEY, CDR2 SMNVEV, per germline (reference sequence). Trimming took off 9 bases at V and 7 bases at J, with 12 bases between the two ends. CDR3 amino acids: CASFVRLEAFF. DNA of the CDR3: TGTGCCAGTTTCGTCCGACTTGAAGCTTTCTTT.

V gene TRBV2 combines with J gene TRBJ2-5, with a tentative D call TRBD1 (6 bases). The CDR3 is 16 residues long. Germline CDR1 reads SNHLY; CDR2 reads FYNNEI. V was pared by 6 bases and J by 1 base, with 18 bases between. CDR3 protein: CASSAQGLLFQETQYF. Written as DNA, the CDR3 is TGTGCCAGCAGCGCGCAGGGGCTCCTTTTCCAAGAGACCCAGTACTTC. The whole variable domain, remainder taken from reference TRBV2 and TRBJ2-5, is EPEVTQTPSHQVTQMGQEVILRCVPISNHLYFYWYRQILGQKVEFLVSFYNNEISEKSEIFDDQFSVERPDGSNFTLKIRSTKLEDSAMYFCASSAQGLLFQETQYFGPGTRLLVL.

This clonotype was recorded a few times. The V and J genes are TRBV24-1 and TRBJ1-4; 7 bases are a match to TRBD1. There are 14 residues in the CDR3. With 4 bases clipped from V and 8 bases from J, the junction kept 6 bases outside the gene matches. In germline, CDR1 is KGHDR, CDR2 SFDVKD. DNA of the CDR3: TGTGCCACCAGTGAGGGGACAGTGGTCGAAAAACTGTTTTTT. It yields the protein CATSEGTVVEKLFF.

This clonotype was detected ten times or more. V is TRBV28 and J is TRBJ2-1, with 10 bases matching TRBD1. The germline V gene encodes CDR1 MDHEN and CDR2 SYDVKM. V shed 7 bases and J 8 bases; nucleotides not matched to a gene: 11. This CDR3 comprises 15 residues. CDR3 protein: CASTQGDRGHDEQFF. CDR3 DNA: TGTGCCAGCACTCAGGGAGACAGGGGGCACGATGAGCAGTTCTTC.

This clonotype was seen a handful of times. The chain links TRBV12-3 or TRBV12-4 to TRBJ2-2; the D is unclear. This CDR3 has 13 amino acids. Trimming took 6 bases from V and 4 from J, leaving 9 bases between them. The CDR3 is CASRASRTGELFF. CDR3 in DNA: TGTGCCAGCAGGGCTTCTCGCACCGGGGAGCTGTTTTTT.

The CDR3 here is CASSPRDLSSYEQYF. Here the CDR3 DNA reads TGTGCCAGCAGCCCCCGGGATCTAAGCTCCTACGAGCAGTACTTC. This chain connects TRBV7-9 to TRBJ2-7, with D tentatively TRBD2 (5 bases). The CDR3 has 15 residues. Per germline, CDR1 SEHNR and CDR2 FQNEAQ (reference sequence). Trimming left V 5 bases short and J 0 bases short, with 14 bases between.

This clonotype was observed at least ten times. V gene TRBV3-1 combines with J gene TRBJ1-2; D possibly corresponds to TRBD1 (5 bases). CDR1 is LGHDT, CDR2 YNNKEL, per germline (reference sequence). V lost 3 bases to trimming and J lost 8 bases, with 16 bases between them. The CDR3 runs 14 residues. CDR3 in amino acids: CASSQESTAIGYTF. CDR3 sequence (DNA): TGTGCCAGCAGCCAGGAATCGACAGCGATCGGCTACACCTTC.

The sample holds many counts of this clonotype. The CDR3 loop is CASSLGGTGASGELFF. CDR3 in DNA: TGTGCCAGCAGCTTAGGCGGGACAGGGGCGTCCGGGGAGCTGTTTTTT. V and J are TRBV7-9 and TRBJ2-2; TRBD1 agrees at 10 bases. J gave up 6 bases and V 1 base, and 5 bases lay outside the gene matches. CDR1 SEHNR and CDR2 FQNEAQ come from the germline V gene (reference sequence). The CDR3 is 16 residues long.